This T cell receptor (beta chain) was documented in a study of molecular identifiers for immune sequencing clone quantification (dated by TCRdb to the late 2010s). A note on the overall study: For a replicate experiment, the RNA from either 20,000 or 100,000 naive CD8 T cells was divided into five aliquots, and four of those aliquots went on to sequencing. This methods study benchmarked molecular-identifier clustering-based TCR repertoire sequencing (MIDCIRS) and TCR RNA copy counting, using CD8 T cells to do so. What the work shows at the level of the full study, not this receptor alone: In CMV-specific effector cells, clones with more than 20 RNA copies accounted for over 99% of molecules, whereas in naive cells such clones accounted for under 1%. Spiked-in Jurkat TCR RNA equivalent to a single cell was reported to be detectable even among 980,000 or so naive CD8 T cells. The naive libraries included spiked-in Jurkat TCR RNA (approximately 11 copies' worth), and this RNA is not part of the donor repertoire. Roughly 3 recovered TCR RNA copies per cell were obtained by modeling, versus about 10 by digital PCR, implying a capture efficiency of about 30%. Highly expanded clone sizes could be underestimated if identical TCR molecules share a barcode. When barcode sub-clustering was left out, chimeric consensus sequences inflated TCR diversity, with chimeras reaching as high as 47%.

Libraries were constructed by PCR. Sequencing was carried out with a NextSeq 500. Preparation of bulk TCR libraries followed a previously described approach, with the TCR primers listed in Table S5. Purification of total RNA was performed with the Qiagen AllPrep DNA/RNA kit. Before analysis, reads from multiple sequencing runs of one library were combined. The authors processed their data as follows. Reads were retained only if the reads had an exact TCR constant sequence, and the retained reads were trimmed to 150 nt and grouped according to their 12-nt molecular barcodes. Reads within each barcode group were sub-clustered using a 15% Levenshtein threshold, and quality-weighted consensus sequences were constructed for each RNA molecule. Non-functional sequences were removed, as were lower-count sequences one edit away from another. Based on fitting two negative binomial distributions, any barcode sub-cluster with under 20% of the maximum read count was discarded. Clones were called with MiXCR by TCRdb after fastp trimmed the public reads at Q25, and only in-frame beta chains were retained. Rows with a matching CDR3 protein are joined into one entry that keeps the most common DNA and genes. TCRdb, not the authors, supplied the V and J calls. The sample contains about half a million distinct CDR3 sequences, under 30% of them found a single time. In total, the top ten clones hold roughly 0.79% of the sample.

For this clonotype: The antigen it binds to is not known. Per-base quality was not reported, and no clone a single base away is much larger than it.

Including the terminal cysteine and phenylalanine, the CDR3 comprises 13 residues. Only the CDR3 DNA is retained, 39 bases long and in frame from the first base. V and J are truncated by 6 bases and 4 bases respectively, leaving an intervening sequence of 12 bases. The CDR1 and CDR2 encoded by the germline V gene (reference sequence) are LNHDA and SQIVND. Naive CD8 T cell libraries were made from 20,000 to 1,000,000 sorted cells using 10%, 30% or 50% of purified RNA. On a BD FACSAria II, naive CD8 T cells were FACS-sorted as CD8+CD4-CCR7+CD45RA+ and collected into RLT Plus buffer. Detection sensitivity was tested by spiking Jurkat RNA equal to about eleven TCR copies' worth into samples containing 20,000-1,000,000 naive CD8 T cells. Enrichment of CD8 T cells was done with RosetteSep CD8+ T Cell Enrichment Cocktail plus Ficoll-Paque, and ACK red cell lysis came afterward.

The sequence joins TRBV19 to TRBJ2-5, with a tentative D gene TRBD1 over 6 matching bases. This receptor was taken from a human donor in good health. Some libraries in this study had Jurkat cell RNA spiked in. Sequenced material: naive CD8+ T cells from blood, with Jurkat cell RNA spiked in. The cell subset or site label, as the study defines it: FACS-sorted CD8+CD4-CCR7+CD45RA+ naive T cells. CDR3 sequence: CASRLGAGETQYF. The nucleotide sequence is given as TGTGCCAGTAGACTGGGGGCAGGAGAGACCCAGTACTTC.